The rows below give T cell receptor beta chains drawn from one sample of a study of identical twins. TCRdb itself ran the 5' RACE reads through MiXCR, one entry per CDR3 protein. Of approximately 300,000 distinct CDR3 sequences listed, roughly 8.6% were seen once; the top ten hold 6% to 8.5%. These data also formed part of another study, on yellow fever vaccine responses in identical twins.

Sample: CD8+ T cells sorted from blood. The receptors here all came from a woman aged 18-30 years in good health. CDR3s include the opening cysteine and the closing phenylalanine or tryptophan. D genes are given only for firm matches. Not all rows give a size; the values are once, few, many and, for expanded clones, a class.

CDR3 DNA: TGCAGCGTTGTGGAGGAAGGTGAAGCTTTCTTT
CDR3 protein: CSVVEEGEAFF
clone size: many
V gene: TRBV29-1
D gene: NA
J gene: TRBJ1-1

CDR3 DNA: TGCAGTGCTAGAGATTATACTACTTTGGCTGAGCAGTTCTTC
CDR3 protein: CSARDYTTLAEQFF
clone size: many
V gene: TRBV20-1
D gene: NA
J gene: TRBJ2-1

CDR3 DNA: TGTGCCAGCAGCTTAATCGAGGAGGGTGAAGCTTTCTTT
CDR3 protein: CASSLIEEGEAFF
clone size: few
V gene: TRBV7-3
D gene: NA
J gene: TRBJ1-1

CDR3 DNA: TGCAGTGCTAGAGAAGACAGGTTGGCCTACGAGCAGTACTTC
CDR3 protein: CSAREDRLAYEQYF
clone size: NA
V gene: TRBV20-1
D gene: NA
J gene: TRBJ2-7

CDR3 DNA: TGTGCCAGCAGCCCGGGCCCGAAAGACGAGCAGTACTTC
CDR3 protein: CASSPGPKDEQYF
clone size: once
V gene: TRBV7-2
D gene: NA
J gene: TRBJ2-7

CDR3 DNA: TGTGCCAGCAGCAAAGAACTAGGGACGGTCCGCTCCTACGAGCAGTACTTC
CDR3 protein: CASSKELGTVRSYEQYF
clone size: few
V gene: TRBV21-1
D gene: NA
J gene: TRBJ2-7

CDR3 DNA: TGCGCCAGCAGCCAAGCTAATTCCCCGACTTACTACGAGCAGTACTTC
CDR3 protein: CASSQANSPTYYEQYF
clone size: many
V gene: TRBV4-3
D gene: NA
J gene: TRBJ2-7

CDR3 DNA: TGTGCCAGCAGCTTAGACCGGGACAGGGCCCACGAGCAGTACTTC
CDR3 protein: CASSLDRDRAHEQYF
clone size: many
V gene: TRBV7-6
D gene: TRBD1
J gene: TRBJ2-7

CDR3 DNA: TGTGCCAGCAGTGAGAGAGAGACCCAGTACTTC
CDR3 protein: CASSERETQYF
clone size: NA
V gene: TRBV2
D gene: NA
J gene: TRBJ2-5

CDR3 DNA: TGTGCCAGCAGTTATCTGGGCGGGAGCCCGAACGAGCAGTACTTC
CDR3 protein: CASSYLGGSPNEQYF
clone size: few
V gene: TRBV6-5
D gene: TRBD2
J gene: TRBJ2-7

CDR3 DNA: TGTGCCAGCAGCTCCGCTAGCGGGAGAGGTGGCCCCGGGTCTCGCCTAAATGAGCAGTTCTTC
CDR3 protein: CASSSASGRGGPGSRLNEQFF
clone size: NA
V gene: TRBV5-6
D gene: TRBD2
J gene: TRBJ2-1

CDR3 DNA: TGCGCCAGCAGTGACCCGGGACAGGGAACAGATACGCAGTATTTT
CDR3 protein: CASSDPGQGTDTQYF
clone size: many
V gene: TRBV10-1
D gene: TRBD1
J gene: TRBJ2-3

CDR3 DNA: TGCAGCGTTGAATCAGGGGCTAACGAGCAGTACTTC
CDR3 protein: CSVESGANEQYF
clone size: few
V gene: TRBV29-1
D gene: NA
J gene: TRBJ2-7

CDR3 DNA: TGCAGTGCTAGAGATCTGGACTGGATTTCCTACAATGAGCAGTTCTTC
CDR3 protein: CSARDLDWISYNEQFF
clone size: many
V gene: TRBV20-1
D gene: NA
J gene: TRBJ2-1

CDR3 DNA: TGCGCCAGCAGTGATAGGGGGGCCGACACCGGGGAGCTGTTTTTT
CDR3 protein: CASSDRGADTGELFF
clone size: few
V gene: TRBV10-2
D gene: NA
J gene: TRBJ2-2

CDR3 DNA: TGCGCCAGCAGCTCGACTAGCGGGGGGGGCTACGAGCAGTACTTC
CDR3 protein: CASSSTSGGGYEQYF
clone size: many
V gene: TRBV5-1
D gene: TRBD2
J gene: TRBJ2-7

CDR3 DNA: TGTGCCAGCAGTTACTCAAATTCACCCCTCCACTTT
CDR3 protein: CASSYSNSPLHF
clone size: many
V gene: TRBV6-5
D gene: NA
J gene: TRBJ1-6

CDR3 DNA: TGTGCCTGGAGCCGGGGAGGGGAGCAGTACTTC
CDR3 protein: CAWSRGGEQYF
clone size: NA
V gene: TRBV30
D gene: TRBD2
J gene: TRBJ2-7

CDR3 DNA: TGCAGTGCTTCCCCGGGACATACGAACACCGGGGAGCTGTTTTTT
CDR3 protein: CSASPGHTNTGELFF
clone size: NA
V gene: TRBV20-1
D gene: NA
J gene: TRBJ2-2

CDR3 DNA: TGTGCCCGCAGCCTCGCGACTAGCGGGAGTGAGTGGGACTACAATGAGCAGTTCTTC
CDR3 protein: CARSLATSGSEWDYNEQFF
clone size: NA
V gene: TRBV12-3/TRBV12-4
D gene: TRBD2
J gene: TRBJ2-1

CDR3 DNA: TGTGCCAGCAGTTCAACTAGCGGGGACTACAATGAGCAGTTCTTC
CDR3 protein: CASSSTSGDYNEQFF
clone size: many
V gene: TRBV6-5
D gene: TRBD2
J gene: TRBJ2-1

CDR3 DNA: TGTGCCAGCAGCCCGGGACTAGCGGGACTTAAAAACAATGAGCAGTTCTTC
CDR3 protein: CASSPGLAGLKNNEQFF
clone size: NA
V gene: TRBV7-2
D gene: TRBD2
J gene: TRBJ2-1

CDR3 DNA: TGTGCCAGCAGCCCGGAACTTGGACTGTGCAGGGGTCGCGGGAGATTTGGTTTCTTGAATGAGCAGTTCTTC
CDR3 protein: CASSPELGLCRGRGRFGFLNEQFF
clone size: few
V gene: TRBV4-2
D gene: NA
J gene: TRBJ2-1

CDR3 DNA: TGTGCCAGCAGCCAAGATAGGACAGGGCTTTATAATTCACCCCTCCACTTT
CDR3 protein: CASSQDRTGLYNSPLHF
clone size: NA
V gene: TRBV3-1
D gene: TRBD1
J gene: TRBJ1-6

CDR3 DNA: TGTGCCATCAGTGAGTCATTTATGTGGGATACCCAAGAGACCCAGTACTTC
CDR3 protein: CAISESFMWDTQETQYF
clone size: NA
V gene: TRBV10-3
D gene: NA
J gene: TRBJ2-5

CDR3 DNA: TGTGCCAGCAGCGCGAGCGTTAATAGCGAGGCAGATACGCAGTATTTT
CDR3 protein: CASSASVNSEADTQYF
clone size: NA
V gene: TRBV9
D gene: NA
J gene: TRBJ2-3

CDR3 DNA: TGTGCCAGCAGTTTAGCCCCCGGGGTCGCTGAAGCTTTCTTT
CDR3 protein: CASSLAPGVAEAFF
clone size: NA
V gene: TRBV27
D gene: NA
J gene: TRBJ1-1

CDR3 DNA: TGTGCCAGCAGCGTAGGTTCCCAGTACGAGCAGTACTTC
CDR3 protein: CASSVGSQYEQYF
clone size: few
V gene: TRBV9
D gene: NA
J gene: TRBJ2-7

CDR3 DNA: TGTGCCAGCAGTTTCGAAGGTGATTACGAGCAGTACTTC
CDR3 protein: CASSFEGDYEQYF
clone size: many
V gene: TRBV27
D gene: NA
J gene: TRBJ2-7

CDR3 DNA: TGCGCCAGCAGCCAAGAGGGACTAGCGGGAGGAGGGTCCTACAATGAGCAGTTCTTC
CDR3 protein: CASSQEGLAGGGSYNEQFF
clone size: few
V gene: TRBV4-3
D gene: TRBD2
J gene: TRBJ2-1

CDR3 DNA: TGTGCCTGGAGGGAGGAACTAGCTACCAAAAACATTCAGTACTTC
CDR3 protein: CAWREELATKNIQYF
clone size: NA
V gene: TRBV30
D gene: NA
J gene: TRBJ2-4

CDR3 DNA: TGTGCCAGCAGTGTGCAGCGGGAGAGCTCCTACAATGAGCAGTTCTTC
CDR3 protein: CASSVQRESSYNEQFF
clone size: many
V gene: TRBV6-2/TRBV6-3
D gene: TRBD2
J gene: TRBJ2-1

CDR3 DNA: TGTGCCAGCAGCCACTCCCCTTCCGGGACACTCTACGAGCAGTACTTC
CDR3 protein: CASSHSPSGTLYEQYF
clone size: few
V gene: TRBV7-2
D gene: NA
J gene: TRBJ2-7

CDR3 DNA: TGCAGCGTTGAGGGATTGTTAGGGGGCCGGACCGGGGAGCTGTTTTTT
CDR3 protein: CSVEGLLGGRTGELFF
clone size: NA
V gene: TRBV29-1
D gene: TRBD1
J gene: TRBJ2-2

CDR3 DNA: TGTGCCAGCAGTAGCGGGCGGAGCTCCTACAATGAGCAGTTCTTC
CDR3 protein: CASSSGRSSYNEQFF
clone size: NA
V gene: TRBV6-1
D gene: NA
J gene: TRBJ2-1

CDR3 DNA: TGTGCCAGCTCACCCACAAATCTAGCGGGAGGCGACCAAAAATACGAGCAGTACTTC
CDR3 protein: CASSPTNLAGGDQKYEQYF
clone size: NA
V gene: TRBV18
D gene: TRBD2
J gene: TRBJ2-7

CDR3 DNA: TGTGCCAGCAGTGACTCGGCGGGAGGGATCACAGATACGCAGTATTTT
CDR3 protein: CASSDSAGGITDTQYF
clone size: many
V gene: TRBV6-4
D gene: TRBD2
J gene: TRBJ2-3

CDR3 DNA: TGCAGCGTTGAAGACGCCCGGCCTCTAGCGGGGGGGAAAGAGACCCAGTACTTC
CDR3 protein: CSVEDARPLAGGKETQYF
clone size: NA
V gene: TRBV29-1
D gene: TRBD2
J gene: TRBJ2-5

CDR3 DNA: TGTGCCAGCAGCCGCACAGGGGGCGGTAATGAAAAACTGTTTTTT
CDR3 protein: CASSRTGGGNEKLFF
clone size: NA
V gene: TRBV6-1
D gene: TRBD1
J gene: TRBJ1-4

CDR3 DNA: TGTGCCAGCAGCGTAAACAGGAGGGAGGTAAACACCGGGGAGCTGTTTTTT
CDR3 protein: CASSVNRREVNTGELFF
clone size: few
V gene: TRBV9
D gene: NA
J gene: TRBJ2-2

CDR3 DNA: TGTGCCAGCAGCGAAGGGACAGGGGGCTACGAGCAGTACTTC
CDR3 protein: CASSEGTGGYEQYF
clone size: few
V gene: TRBV7-9
D gene: TRBD1
J gene: TRBJ2-7

CDR3 DNA: TGTGCCAGCAGTTTGTCCGGGGAATGGGGAAACACCATATATTTT
CDR3 protein: CASSLSGEWGNTIYF
clone size: many
V gene: TRBV28
D gene: NA
J gene: TRBJ1-3

CDR3 DNA: TGCAGCGTTTTGACAGGCGTTTACTATGAGCAGTTCTTC
CDR3 protein: CSVLTGVYYEQFF
clone size: many
V gene: TRBV29-1
D gene: NA
J gene: TRBJ2-1

CDR3 DNA: TGTGCCAGCAGTTTGTCTCAGGGTTACCCCTACGAGCAGTACTTC
CDR3 protein: CASSLSQGYPYEQYF
clone size: few
V gene: TRBV28
D gene: NA
J gene: TRBJ2-7

CDR3 DNA: TGTGCCAGCAGTTTTAGGCAGACGATCTACGAGCAGTACTTC
CDR3 protein: CASSFRQTIYEQYF
clone size: NA
V gene: TRBV12-3/TRBV12-4
D gene: NA
J gene: TRBJ2-7

CDR3 DNA: TGTGCCAGCAGCTCCCACCGGCTAGTCAATGAGCAGTTCTTC
CDR3 protein: CASSSHRLVNEQFF
clone size: few
V gene: TRBV7-2
D gene: NA
J gene: TRBJ2-1

CDR3 DNA: TGCAGTGCTAGACCACACTCTAGCTTCGATGAGCAGTTCTTC
CDR3 protein: CSARPHSSFDEQFF
clone size: many
V gene: TRBV20-1
D gene: NA
J gene: TRBJ2-1

CDR3 DNA: TGTGCCAGCAGCGATAAACACAGGGGATACAATGAGCAGTTCTTC
CDR3 protein: CASSDKHRGYNEQFF
clone size: few
V gene: TRBV4-2
D gene: TRBD1
J gene: TRBJ2-1

CDR3 DNA: TGTGCCAGCAGTTACTCGACAGCGGGGCCCCCCTACGAGCAGTACTTC
CDR3 protein: CASSYSTAGPPYEQYF
clone size: few
V gene: TRBV6-5
D gene: TRBD2
J gene: TRBJ2-7